These 5 T cell receptor beta chains were sequenced from one sample in a study of cytomegalovirus exposure and HLA in healthy donors (dated by TCRdb to about 2017). The receptor library was made with the immunoSEQ multiplex PCR assay. For the multiplex PCR, a mixture combining 60 forward primers for TCR Vbeta segments and 13 reverse primers for TCR Jbeta segments was used. Held by TCRdb, this immuneACCESS table contains in-frame sequences only and omits some clones. Under half of the omission traces to an unresolved V gene where checked; the cause of the rest is unknown. For this sample there are 100,000 to 150,000 clones; 70% to 80% appear just once. The ten most abundant clones make up about 3% of the sample. Sequences were obtained from PBMCs. These receptor sequences come from a human donor in good health.

This clone was seen once. The chain links TRBV7-8 to TRBJ1-4; D gene unclear. The germline V and J ends were trimmed by 6 bases and 7 bases, with 6 bases remaining between them. Germline assignment: CDR1 SGHVS and CDR2 FQNEAQ. The length of the CDR3 is 11 residues. The CDR3 here is CASRGREKLFF. The CDR3 DNA is TGTGCCAGCAGGGGCCGTGAAAAACTGTTTTTT. Full variable domain (remainder filled in from reference TRBV7-8 and TRBJ1-4): GAGVSQSPRYKVAKRGQDVALRCDPISGHVSLFWYQQALGQGPEFLTYFQNEAQLDKSGLPSDRFFAERPEGSVSTLKIQRTQQEDSAVYLCASRGREKLFFGSGTQLSVL.

The V gene is TRBV19, the J gene TRBJ1-2; TRBD1 might be the D (5 bases). CDR3 length equals 15 residues. Germline V gives CDR1 LNHDA, CDR2 SQIVND (reference sequence). Trimming shortened V by 9 bases and J by 6 bases, and 23 bases separated the two germline ends. CDR3 sequence (DNA): TGTGCCAGCGCACCCCAGGACATCATTTTAGATGGCTACACCTTC. Its translation is CASAPQDIILDGYTF.

The V gene is TRBV5-4, the J gene TRBJ1-3, with D unclear. CDR1 and CDR2 from the germline V gene are SGHNT and YYREEE (reference sequence). V dropped 10 bases and J dropped 0 bases, with 14 bases sitting between them. This CDR3 is 14 amino acids long. The CDR3 sequence: CASRPRGSGNTIYF. CDR3 sequence (DNA): TGTGCCTCCCGGCCCCGGGGCTCTGGAAACACCATATATTTT.

In its sample, this clone was seen a few times. The chain joins TRBV15 to TRBJ1-1, with D uncertain. The CDR3 sequence is 14 residues long. V dropped 7 bases and J dropped 2 bases, with 14 bases sitting between them. Germline V lookup: CDR1 LNHNV, CDR2 YYDKDF (reference sequence). For the CDR3, the DNA is TGTGCCACCAACTCCCCGCACAGAAACACTGAAGCTTTCTTT. It specifies CATNSPHRNTEAFF. The entire variable domain, with the rest obtained from reference TRBV15 and TRBJ1-1, is as follows: DAMVIQNPRYQVTQFGKPVTLSCSQTLNHNVMYWYQQKSSQAPKLLFHYYDKDFNNEADTPDNFQSRRPNTSFCFLDIRSPGLGDTAMYLCATNSPHRNTEAFFGQGTRLTVV.

This chain connects TRBV30 to TRBJ2-3; TRBD1 aligns across 9 bases. The V gene end was trimmed by 1 base and the J gene end by 3 bases; junction bases not matched to a gene: 8. CDR1 is GTSNPN, CDR2 SVGIG, per germline (reference sequence). CDR3 length: 16 residues. The CDR3 DNA reads TGTGCCTGGAGTGGGGGACAGGGTTTATGGACAGATACGCAGTATTTT. It encodes CAWSGGQGLWTDTQYF.